This entry concerns a single TCR beta chain. Its antigen remains unknown. This specimen belongs to a study of CXCR3-negative and CXCR3-positive naive CD8 T cells. Whole-study results and caveats: The study inferred TCR strength from TRB CDR3 properties and found comparable surface CD5 between naive subsets.

With UMI labels, 5' RACE was used to prepare the TRB cDNA libraries. From its re-call of the 5' RACE reads, TCRdb lists each CDR3 protein once, without DNA. The sample holds approximately 49,000 distinct CDR3 sequences. The CDR3 is 15 residues long. The germline V gene has CDR1 SGHTA and CDR2 FQGTGA. This chain uses TRBV7-3 with TRBJ2-3; the D call from TCRdb, TRBD2, cannot be confirmed without DNA. The sequenced material came from memory CD8+ T cells from blood. The origin of this receptor is a human donor in good health. Some clones in this sample may be carry-over from other donors' samples. The CDR3 loop reads CASSPGTSFTDTQYF.